The 4 T cell receptor beta chains listed next were all sequenced from one sample in a study of T cell repertoires in cytomegalovirus infection. Antigens for these TCRs are unknown. Using its own MiXCR run on the reads, TCRdb lists one record per CDR3 protein. The sample lists around 540,000 distinct CDR3 sequences, 25% to 35% occurring once. The source was cultured PBMCs, collected from culture after CMV antigen stimulation. These TCRs come from a human donor in good health (CMV status not recorded). Some clones in this sample may be carry-over from other donors' samples.

The table lists this clonotype with a few counts. The rearrangement uses TRBV12-3 or TRBV12-4 and TRBJ1-5; 7 nucleotides match TRBD1. The CDR3 is 13 amino acids. After removal of 7 bases from V and 7 bases from J, the junction contained 7 bases not matched to a gene. CDR3 region: CASTGTEGQPQHF. CDR3 coding DNA: TGTGCCAGCACCGGGACAGAAGGCCAGCCCCAGCATTTT.

The chain joins TRBV24-1 to TRBJ2-2; 13 positions agree with TRBD2. J lost 4 bases, V lost 7 bases, and 2 bases had no gene match. The CDR3 is made up of 15 amino acids. Germline lookup yields CDR1 KGHDR and CDR2 SFDVKD. The CDR3 here is CATSGLAGATGELFF. CDR3 DNA: TGTGCCACCAGCGGACTAGCGGGAGCCACCGGGGAGCTGTTTTTT.

This clonotype was seen only a few times. The rearrangement links TRBV12-5 to TRBJ2-7, with 7 bases identical to TRBD2. Losses at the gene ends were 5 bases for V and 0 bases for J; bases not matched to a gene: 16. CDR1 is LGHNT, CDR2 FRNRAP, per germline. The CDR3 extends over 18 amino acids. CDR3 residues: CASGPPKLAPYFSYEQYV. CDR3 DNA: TGTGCTAGTGGTCCCCCAAAACTAGCGCCGTACTTCTCCTACGAGCAGTACGTC.

The chain joins TRBV27 to TRBJ2-5; D is uncertain. The V gene lost 1 base and the J gene lost 1 base, with 13 bases spanning the gap. Germline V gives CDR1 MNHEY, CDR2 SMNVEV (reference sequence). The CDR3 is 16 residues long. This CDR3 is CASSLFRHNAQETQYF. In DNA form, the CDR3 reads TGTGCCAGCAGTTTATTTAGACACAACGCCCAAGAGACCCAGTACTTC.